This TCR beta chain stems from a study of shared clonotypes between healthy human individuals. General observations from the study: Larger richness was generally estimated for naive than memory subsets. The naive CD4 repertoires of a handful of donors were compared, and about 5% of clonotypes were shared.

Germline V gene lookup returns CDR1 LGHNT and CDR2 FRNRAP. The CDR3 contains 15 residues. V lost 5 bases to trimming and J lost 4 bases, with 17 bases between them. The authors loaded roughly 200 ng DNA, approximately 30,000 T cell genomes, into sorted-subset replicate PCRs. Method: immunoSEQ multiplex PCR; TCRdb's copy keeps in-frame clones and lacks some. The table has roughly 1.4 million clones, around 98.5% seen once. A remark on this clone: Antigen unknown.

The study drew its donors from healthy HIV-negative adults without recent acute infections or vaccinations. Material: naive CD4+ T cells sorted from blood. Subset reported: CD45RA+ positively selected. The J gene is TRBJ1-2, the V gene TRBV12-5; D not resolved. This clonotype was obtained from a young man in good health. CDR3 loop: CASGPGFGEFYGYTF. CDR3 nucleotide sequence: TGTGCTAGTGGTCCGGGGTTTGGGGAATTCTATGGCTACACCTTC.